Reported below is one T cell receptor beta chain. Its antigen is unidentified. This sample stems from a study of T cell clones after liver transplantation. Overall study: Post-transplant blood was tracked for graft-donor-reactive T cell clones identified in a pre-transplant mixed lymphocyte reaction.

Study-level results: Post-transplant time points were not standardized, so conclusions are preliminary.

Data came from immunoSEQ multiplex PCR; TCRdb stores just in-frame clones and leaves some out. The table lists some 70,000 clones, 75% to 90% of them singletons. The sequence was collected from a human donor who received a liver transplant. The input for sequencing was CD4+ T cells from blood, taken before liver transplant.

The CDR3 region is CASSLLQGGGEQYF. DNA of the CDR3: TGCGCCAGCAGCTTGTTACAGGGGGGGGGCGAGCAGTACTTC. The rearrangement links TRBV5-1 to TRBJ2-7, with a weak D call TRBD1 (8 bases). The length of the CDR3 is 14 residues. Germline CDR1 is SGHRS and CDR2 is YFSETQ. Trimming stripped 1 base from V and 6 bases from J, with 14 bases between. Full variable domain (remainder filled in from reference TRBV5-1 and TRBJ2-7): KAGVTQTPRYLIKTRGQQVTLSCSPISGHRSVSWYQQTPGQGLQFLFEYFSETQRNKGNFPGRFSGRQFSNSRSEMNVSTLELGDSALYLCASSLLQGGGEQYFGPGTRLTVT.